This is a list of T cell receptor beta chains from one sample in a study of cytomegalovirus exposure and HLA in healthy donors. Sequencing used immunoSEQ multiplex PCR; TCRdb keeps in-frame clones, though not all of them. This table has about 160,000 clones, more than 75% appearing once. The specimen sequenced was PBMCs. All receptors derive from a young man in good health and CMV-seronegative. The CDR3 runs from the conserved cysteine through the conserved F or W. The order of the fields is V gene, clone size, D gene, J gene, CDR3 DNA, CDR3 protein. The D gene is left open where the match is weak. Clone size is not always given. Where it is, it says once, few, many or a class for expanded clones.

V gene: TRBV5-4
clone size: -
D gene: TRBD1
J gene: TRBJ1-2
CDR3 DNA: TGTGCCAGCAGCTTGGTGGACAGGGTAGCTGGCTACACCTTC
CDR3 protein: CASSLVDRVAGYTF

V gene: TRBV27
clone size: -
D gene: TRBD2
J gene: TRBJ2-7
CDR3 DNA: TGTGCCAGCAGTTCTAGCGGGAACACCTACGAGCAGTACTTC
CDR3 protein: CASSSSGNTYEQYF

V gene: TRBV4-1
clone size: -
D gene: -
J gene: TRBJ2-2
CDR3 DNA: TGCGCCAGCAGCCAACGTCGTGGCCAGGGCACCGGGGAGCTGTTTTTT
CDR3 protein: CASSQRRGQGTGELFF

V gene: TRBV7-9
clone size: -
D gene: -
J gene: TRBJ2-5
CDR3 DNA: TGTGCCAGCAGCCCTCAAACAGGGCGAGAGACCCAGTACTTC
CDR3 protein: CASSPQTGRETQYF

V gene: TRBV9
clone size: once
D gene: TRBD2
J gene: TRBJ2-1
CDR3 DNA: TGTGCCACCTCCGGGACTAGCGGGAACAATGAGCAGTTCTTC
CDR3 protein: CATSGTSGNNEQFF

V gene: TRBV4-1
clone size: once
D gene: TRBD1
J gene: TRBJ2-5
CDR3 DNA: TGCGCCAGCAGCCAAGATACGGGACAGTTACAAGAGACCCAGTACTTC
CDR3 protein: CASSQDTGQLQETQYF

V gene: TRBV7-2
clone size: -
D gene: -
J gene: TRBJ2-1
CDR3 DNA: TGTGCCAGCAGCGAATTACCAGTGGGGGGTGAGCAGTTCTTC
CDR3 protein: CASSELPVGGEQFF

V gene: TRBV7-2
clone size: few
D gene: TRBD2
J gene: TRBJ2-1
CDR3 DNA: TGTGCCAGCAGCTTAGGTATGGGGACTAGTAGCAATGAGCAGTTCTTC
CDR3 protein: CASSLGMGTSSNEQFF

V gene: TRBV27
clone size: -
D gene: TRBD1
J gene: TRBJ1-4
CDR3 DNA: TGTGCCAGCAGTCCCCCCCCAGGGGGTTTCGAAAAACTGTTTTTT
CDR3 protein: CASSPPPGGFEKLFF

V gene: TRBV28
clone size: -
D gene: -
J gene: TRBJ2-2
CDR3 DNA: TGTGCCAGCAGTTTCCCGGAACTAGCTTCGGGGGAGCTGTTTTTT
CDR3 protein: CASSFPELASGELFF

V gene: TRBV27
clone size: once
D gene: TRBD2
J gene: TRBJ2-1
CDR3 DNA: TGTGCCAGCAGTAGTTGGACTAGCGGGGGGTTATACAATGAGCAGTTCTTC
CDR3 protein: CASSSWTSGGLYNEQFF

V gene: TRBV19
clone size: -
D gene: -
J gene: TRBJ2-6
CDR3 DNA: TGTGCCAGTAGTATCAAGGGGGCTGGGGCCAACGTCCTGACTTTC
CDR3 protein: CASSIKGAGANVLTF

V gene: TRBV19
clone size: -
D gene: -
J gene: TRBJ1-1
CDR3 DNA: TGTGCCACCCGGACGGGGACTGAAGCTTTCTTT
CDR3 protein: CATRTGTEAFF

V gene: TRBV2
clone size: -
D gene: -
J gene: TRBJ1-5
CDR3 DNA: TGTGCCAGCAGTGACGCGGCCCGGAATCAGCCCCAGCATTTT
CDR3 protein: CASSDAARNQPQHF

V gene: TRBV28
clone size: -
D gene: TRBD1
J gene: TRBJ1-2
CDR3 DNA: TGTGCCAGCAGTTTTGACAGGGTGGGGAATGGCTACACCTTC
CDR3 protein: CASSFDRVGNGYTF

V gene: TRBV2
clone size: once
D gene: -
J gene: TRBJ2-7
CDR3 DNA: TGTGCCAGCTCGGGGGTCGGGGACGAGCAGTACTTC
CDR3 protein: CASSGVGDEQYF

V gene: TRBV7-4
clone size: -
D gene: -
J gene: TRBJ1-5
CDR3 DNA: TGTGCCAGCAGCTCCGACCGGGACAAACACACCTATAGCAATCAGCCCCAGCATTTT
CDR3 protein: CASSSDRDKHTYSNQPQHF

V gene: TRBV7-8
clone size: -
D gene: TRBD1
J gene: TRBJ2-5
CDR3 DNA: TGTGCCAGCAGCTTAGGGGACAGGGGAACCAAGTACTTC
CDR3 protein: CASSLGDRGTKYF

V gene: TRBV7-9
clone size: -
D gene: TRBD1
J gene: TRBJ2-7
CDR3 DNA: TGTGCCAGCAGCTCGAGACAGGGTTCCTACGAGCAGTACTTC
CDR3 protein: CASSSRQGSYEQYF

V gene: TRBV13
clone size: -
D gene: -
J gene: TRBJ2-1
CDR3 DNA: TGTGCCAGCAGCTCGTCCCGTGAGGTAGAGCAGTTCTTC
CDR3 protein: CASSSSREVEQFF

V gene: TRBV28
clone size: -
D gene: -
J gene: TRBJ1-4
CDR3 DNA: TGTGCCACAGCGACGGGGTACGAGGAGAATGAAAAACTGTTTTTT
CDR3 protein: CATATGYEENEKLFF

V gene: TRBV4-3
clone size: -
D gene: -
J gene: TRBJ2-3
CDR3 DNA: TGCGCCAGCAGCCAAGATCTTAAGGCGGCCACAGATACGCAGTATTTT
CDR3 protein: CASSQDLKAATDTQYF

V gene: TRBV2
clone size: -
D gene: -
J gene: TRBJ1-1
CDR3 DNA: TGTGCCAGCAGTCGGACTGGACGGATTCTCCCGGAGATGAACACTGAAGCTTTCTTT
CDR3 protein: CASSRTGRILPEMNTEAFF

V gene: TRBV7-9
clone size: -
D gene: -
J gene: TRBJ2-1
CDR3 DNA: TGTGCCAGCAGCTTAGACAGGGTGGACAATGAGCAGTTCTTC
CDR3 protein: CASSLDRVDNEQFF

V gene: TRBV29-1
clone size: -
D gene: -
J gene: TRBJ2-7
CDR3 DNA: TGCAGCGTTGAAGATGGGCGGGAAACCTCCTACGAGCAGTACTTC
CDR3 protein: CSVEDGRETSYEQYF

V gene: TRBV7-6
clone size: -
D gene: -
J gene: TRBJ2-5
CDR3 DNA: TGTGCCAGCAGCCCCCCCGGGGGTATAGGGGAGACCCAGTACTTC
CDR3 protein: CASSPPGGIGETQYF

V gene: TRBV6-1
clone size: -
D gene: -
J gene: TRBJ1-5
CDR3 DNA: TGTGCCAGCAGTGACTCGATCGGGAGCAATCAGCCCCAGCATTTT
CDR3 protein: CASSDSIGSNQPQHF

V gene: TRBV6-1
clone size: -
D gene: -
J gene: TRBJ1-4
CDR3 DNA: TGTGCCAGCATTCTGGGGGGGGCTAATGAAAAACTGTTTTTT
CDR3 protein: CASILGGANEKLFF

V gene: TRBV29-1
clone size: -
D gene: TRBD2
J gene: TRBJ2-1
CDR3 DNA: TGCAGCTCGAGGGAGGGAAATGAGCAGTTCTTC
CDR3 protein: CSSREGNEQFF

V gene: TRBV7-9
clone size: -
D gene: TRBD1
J gene: TRBJ1-3
CDR3 DNA: TGTGCCAGCAGCCTGACGAAGACAGGGTTCTTTTCCTCTGGAAACACCATATATTTT
CDR3 protein: CASSLTKTGFFSSGNTIYF

V gene: TRBV11-2
clone size: -
D gene: -
J gene: TRBJ2-1
CDR3 DNA: TGTGCCAGCAGCTTAGTAAATGAGCAGTTCTTC
CDR3 protein: CASSLVNEQFF

V gene: TRBV11-2
clone size: once
D gene: -
J gene: TRBJ1-4
CDR3 DNA: TGTGCCAGCAGCTTAGTGCAGGGTTCACGCGAAAAACTGTTTTTT
CDR3 protein: CASSLVQGSREKLFF

V gene: TRBV6-6
clone size: -
D gene: TRBD1
J gene: TRBJ1-2
CDR3 DNA: TGTGCCAGCAGTCCGCGGACAGGAACCTATGGCTACACCTTC
CDR3 protein: CASSPRTGTYGYTF

V gene: TRBV7-9
clone size: -
D gene: -
J gene: TRBJ1-5
CDR3 DNA: TGTGCCAGCAGCCCAGGGTACGCTCAGCCCCAGCATTTT
CDR3 protein: CASSPGYAQPQHF

V gene: TRBV5-4
clone size: -
D gene: -
J gene: TRBJ1-2
CDR3 DNA: TGTGCCAGCAGCCCGGGGGGATTAAATGGCTACACCTTC
CDR3 protein: CASSPGGLNGYTF

V gene: TRBV28
clone size: -
D gene: TRBD2
J gene: TRBJ2-7
CDR3 DNA: TGTGCCAGCAGTTCCCAGACTAGCGGGAGGGCCCCGTACTTC
CDR3 protein: CASSSQTSGRAPYF

V gene: TRBV7-9
clone size: once
D gene: -
J gene: TRBJ1-2
CDR3 DNA: TGTGCCAGCAGCTTGCGACAGGCCCTCTATGGCTACACCTTC
CDR3 protein: CASSLRQALYGYTF

V gene: TRBV4-1
clone size: once
D gene: TRBD1
J gene: TRBJ1-5
CDR3 DNA: TGCGCCAGCAGCCAAGAGGGACAGGGGGCGCAGCCCCAGCATTTT
CDR3 protein: CASSQEGQGAQPQHF

V gene: TRBV5-1
clone size: -
D gene: -
J gene: TRBJ1-1
CDR3 DNA: TGCGCCAGCAGCTTGGACGGGGTGAACACTGAAGCTTTCTTT
CDR3 protein: CASSLDGVNTEAFF

V gene: TRBV11-1
clone size: -
D gene: TRBD1
J gene: TRBJ2-7
CDR3 DNA: TGTGCCAGCAGCCGGGACAGGGGGCGAGTGCAGTACTTC
CDR3 protein: CASSRDRGRVQYF

V gene: TRBV2
clone size: once
D gene: -
J gene: TRBJ1-3
CDR3 DNA: TGTGCCAGCAGTGAAGCGTTGGCAGTCCTTCCTGGAAACACCATATATTTT
CDR3 protein: CASSEALAVLPGNTIYF

V gene: TRBV5-6
clone size: -
D gene: TRBD2
J gene: TRBJ2-7
CDR3 DNA: TGTGCCAGCAGCTCGGGACTAGCGGGACTCTACGAGCAGTACTTC
CDR3 protein: CASSSGLAGLYEQYF

V gene: TRBV10-2
clone size: -
D gene: TRBD2
J gene: TRBJ2-1
CDR3 DNA: TGCGCCAGCAGTGGGATAGCGGGGGGCGACAATGAGCAGTTCTTC
CDR3 protein: CASSGIAGGDNEQFF

V gene: TRBV7-9
clone size: -
D gene: TRBD1
J gene: TRBJ2-6
CDR3 DNA: TGTGCCAGCAGCTTTCCGGGACAGCAATACTCTGGGGCCAACGTCCTGACTTTC
CDR3 protein: CASSFPGQQYSGANVLTF

V gene: TRBV6-1
clone size: few
D gene: -
J gene: TRBJ1-6
CDR3 DNA: TGTGCCAGCCTCGGGGGGCTCACTTATAATTCACCCCTCCACTTT
CDR3 protein: CASLGGLTYNSPLHF

V gene: TRBV7-2
clone size: -
D gene: -
J gene: TRBJ2-5
CDR3 DNA: TGTGCCAGCAGCTTAGAAGGGGGGACCCAGTACTTC
CDR3 protein: CASSLEGGTQYF

V gene: TRBV6-5
clone size: -
D gene: -
J gene: TRBJ1-1
CDR3 DNA: TGTGCCAGCAGCCAGTCCGGGACAATGAACACTGAAGCTTTCTTT
CDR3 protein: CASSQSGTMNTEAFF

V gene: TRBV5-1
clone size: -
D gene: -
J gene: TRBJ1-1
CDR3 DNA: TGCGCCAGCAGTTCGACTGACACTGAAGCTTTCTTT
CDR3 protein: CASSSTDTEAFF

V gene: TRBV5-1
clone size: -
D gene: -
J gene: TRBJ1-1
CDR3 DNA: TGCGCCAGCAGCTTGGTCCCAGGGAACCCTGAAGCTTTCTTT
CDR3 protein: CASSLVPGNPEAFF

V gene: TRBV7-9
clone size: -
D gene: TRBD2
J gene: TRBJ2-2
CDR3 DNA: TGTGCCAGCAGCACAGGGACTAGCGGGGCTTGGGTCGGGGAGCTGTTTTTT
CDR3 protein: CASSTGTSGAWVGELFF

V gene: TRBV27
clone size: -
D gene: -
J gene: TRBJ1-5
CDR3 DNA: TGTGCCAGCAGTCTCGGACAGTTTCAGCCCCAGCATTTT
CDR3 protein: CASSLGQFQPQHF